The 22 T cell receptor beta chains listed next were all sequenced from one sample in a study of molecular identifiers for immune sequencing clone quantification. TCRdb processed the PCR reads anew with MiXCR; each CDR3 protein has one entry. The table records some 59,000 distinct CDR3 sequences, about 23% of them present only once. The sequenced material came from naive CD8+ T cells from blood, with Jurkat cell RNA spiked in. Subset specified: FACS-sorted CD8+CD4-CCR7+CD45RA+ naive T cells. These receptors all stem from a human donor in good health. Some libraries in this study had Jurkat cell RNA spiked in.

This clonotype was recorded at least ten times. The chain employs TRBV9 and TRBJ1-5; the match to TRBD1 covers 7 bases. This CDR3 is 15 amino acids long. Germline V gene lookup returns CDR1 SGDLS and CDR2 YYNGEE. J was trimmed by 5 bases and V by 3 bases; bases with no gene match: 8. The DNA of the CDR3 is TGTGCCAGCAGCGCGACAGGGCGCCCCGATCAGCCCCAGCATTTT. It translates to CASSATGRPDQPQHF.

The V gene is TRBV19, the J gene TRBJ2-3; 11 bases fit TRBD2. Germline CDR1 LNHDA, CDR2 SQIVND (reference sequence). The CDR3 has 17 residues. V lost 4 bases, J lost 0 bases, and 6 bases stayed unmatched. In nucleotides, the CDR3 is TGTGCCAGTAGTACGGGGACTAGCGGAATGAGCACAGATACGCAGTATTTT. Its protein product is CASSTGTSGMSTDTQYF. The full variable domain, in which reference TRBV19 and TRBJ2-3 provide the parts outside the CDR3, is DGGITQSPKYLFRKEGQNVTLSCEQNLNHDAMYWYRQDPGQGLRLIYYSQIVNDFQKGDIAEGYSVSREKKESFPLTVTSAQKNPTAFYLCASSTGTSGMSTDTQYFGPGTRLTVL.

Notes on this clonotype: A much larger clone is a single base away; this may be a read error. The chain is built from TRBV7-9 and TRBJ1-6; D is uncertain. In germline, CDR1 is SEHNR, CDR2 FQNEAQ (reference sequence). The CDR3 has 17 amino acids. CDR3 nucleotide sequence: TGTGCCAGCAGCTTAGACCCCGGGAGCTCCTATAATTCAACCCTCCACTTT. Protein: CASSLDPGSSYNSTLHF.

There are many counts of this clonotype. The chain is built from TRBV7-2 and TRBJ1-1, with no clear D. The CDR3 sequence is 11 residues long. V lost 0 bases, J lost 8 bases, and 4 bases lay in between. The germline V gene has CDR1 SGHTA and CDR2 FQGNSA. The CDR3 loop is CASSLAVEAFF. The CDR3 coding sequence is TGTGCCAGCAGCTTAGCAGTGGAAGCTTTCTTT.

This clonotype was detected many times. The gene calls are TRBV12-3 or TRBV12-4 and TRBJ2-3; possible D gene TRBD2, 6 bases. Trimming pared 2 bases from V and 3 bases from J, leaving 12 bases between. The CDR3 covers 15 residues. The CDR3 loop reads CASSLFLEGTDTQYF. The CDR3 DNA reads TGTGCCAGCAGTTTATTCCTGGAGGGGACAGATACGCAGTATTTT.

This clonotype was seen ten or more times. V usage is TRBV9 and J usage is TRBJ2-1, with no clear D. CDR3 length: 13 amino acids. The V gene lost 2 bases and the J gene lost 5 bases, with 8 bases spanning the gap. Germline V lookup: CDR1 SGDLS, CDR2 YYNGEE. The CDR3 bases are TGTGCCAGCAGCGTGGGCAGTCACAATGAGCAGTTCTTC. Residues: CASSVGSHNEQFF.

This clonotype was counted ten times or more. The V and J genes are TRBV20-1 and TRBJ2-7; tentative D call: TRBD2 (6 bases). The germline gives CDR1 DFQATT, CDR2 SNEGSKA (reference sequence). The germline V and J ends were trimmed by 0 bases and 0 bases, with 15 bases remaining between them. The CDR3 covers 16 residues. The chain's CDR3 is CSARDLGGIVSYEQYF. DNA of the CDR3: TGCAGTGCTAGAGACCTAGGCGGGATAGTCTCCTACGAGCAGTACTTC.

Note on this clonotype: A read error may explain this, as a much larger clone is one base away. The CDR3 region has the DNA TGTGCCAGCAAATTTCCGGGGGCCTACGAGCAGTACTTC. Amino acid sequence: CASKFPGAYEQYF. V is TRBV27 and J is TRBJ2-7; tentative D call: TRBD2 (6 bases). Deletions cut 7 bases from V and 2 bases from J, with 12 bases between. Germline CDR1 MNHEY, CDR2 SMNVEV (reference sequence). This CDR3 region has 13 residues.

This clonotype was recorded at least ten times. V and J are TRBV6-1 and TRBJ1-1; 7 positions match TRBD1. J gave up 1 base and V 2 bases, and 10 bases lay outside the gene matches. CDR1 MNHNS and CDR2 SASEGT come from the germline V gene. There are 17 residues in the CDR3. Here the CDR3 reads CASSELGGLGKNTEAFF. The CDR3 coding sequence is TGTGCCAGCAGTGAACTAGGGGGCCTAGGCAAGAACACTGAAGCTTTCTTT.

This clonotype was recorded at least ten times. The gene calls are TRBV30 and TRBJ2-2; no definite D call. The ends were cut back, 0 bases at V and 4 bases at J, with 6 bases in the middle. The CDR3 has 13 residues. CDR1 GTSNPN and CDR2 SVGIG come from the germline V gene (reference sequence). The CDR3 nucleotides are TGTGCCTGGAGTGTTCCAATCACCGGGGAGCTGTTTTTT. Translation gives CAWSVPITGELFF.

The sample holds many counts of this clonotype. The chain joins TRBV4-3 to TRBJ1-3, with TRBD1 matching over 9 bases. This CDR3 has 15 amino acids. Germline V gives CDR1 LGHNA, CDR2 YSLEER. J lost 2 bases, V lost 1 base, and 0 bases had no gene match. CDR3: CASSQGTGAGNTIYF. The CDR3 coding sequence is TGCGCCAGCAGCCAAGGGACAGGGGCTGGAAACACCATATATTTT.

This clonotype has at least ten counts. The chain couples TRBV5-6 to TRBJ2-3; no firm D call. Germline CDR1 SGHDT, CDR2 YYEEEE. Trimming took 1 base from V and 4 from J, leaving 1 base between them. There are 11 residues in the CDR3. The CDR3 loop reads CASSLSDTQYF. The CDR3 DNA is TGTGCCAGCAGCTTGTCAGATACGCAGTATTTT.

This clonotype came up many times. The rearrangement joins TRBV20-1 to TRBJ2-7; 13 bases match TRBD2. The V gene's germline CDR1 is DFQATT and CDR2 SNEGSKA (reference sequence). This CDR3 is built from 13 residues. CDR3 sequence: CRTGLAGDYEQYF. The CDR3, as DNA: TGCAGGACAGGACTAGCGGGAGACTACGAGCAGTACTTC.

As regards this clonotype: An end of the junction differs from the germline gene, which may be a read error. This chain uses TRBV6-2 or TRBV6-3 with TRBJ2-7, with D possibly matching TRBD1 (6 bases). In germline, CDR1 is MNHEY, CDR2 SVGEGT. The CDR3 loop spans 14 amino acids. CDR3 protein: CASSYYDRPGEQCF. CDR3 nucleotides: TGTGCCAGCAGTTACTATGACAGGCCGGGCGAGCAGTGCTTC.

The table lists this clonotype with a few counts. The chain couples TRBV19 to TRBJ1-2; possibly TRBD1 for D (5 bases). Germline V gives CDR1 LNHDA, CDR2 SQIVND (reference sequence). Trimming pared 5 bases from V and 5 bases from J, leaving 12 bases between. This CDR3 is 13 amino acids long. The CDR3 loop reads CASSPGTVYGYTF. CDR3 sequence (DNA): TGTGCCAGTAGTCCCGGGACGGTATATGGCTACACCTTC.

This clonotype was detected ten times or more. This chain links TRBV5-4 with TRBJ1-1, with 8 bases aligning to TRBD1. V shed 5 bases, J shed 1 base, and the junction held 4 bases outside the gene matches. CDR1 SGHNT and CDR2 YYREEE come from the germline V gene (reference sequence). The CDR3 loop spans 14 amino acids. The DNA of the CDR3 is TGTGCCAGCAGACCCGGGACAGGGAACACTGAAGCTTTCTTT. It yields the protein CASRPGTGNTEAFF.

This clonotype was detected a few times. A much larger clone lies one base from this, so it may be a read error. The rearrangement uses TRBV4-3 and TRBJ2-7; TRBD1 or TRBD2 may be the D gene (6 bases each). CDR1 and CDR2 from the germline V gene are LGHNA and YSLEER. The V end lost 1 base, the J end lost 5 bases, and 15 bases lay between the germline ends. The CDR3 extends over 15 amino acids. The CDR3 is CASSQGRAGANEQYF. DNA for the CDR3: TGCGCCAGCAGCCAAGGGAGGGCAGGGGCCAACGAGCAGTACTTC.

This clonotype was recorded many times. The rearrangement joins TRBV11-2 to TRBJ2-7; no reliable D call. CDR3 size: 13 residues. Trimming cost V 1 base and J 0 bases, with 4 bases left between them. Germline CDR1 and CDR2: SGHAT and FQNNGV. CDR3 DNA: TGTGCCAGCAGCTTAGGGCCCTCCTACGAGCAGTACTTC. Its translation is CASSLGPSYEQYF.

To note about this clonotype: A much bigger clone sits one base away, suggesting this may be a read error. The J gene is TRBJ2-7, the V gene TRBV4-1, with 11 bases lining up with TRBD2. The CDR3 runs 16 residues. V lost 1 base, J lost 5 bases, and 7 bases stayed unmatched. CDR1 MGHRA and CDR2 YSYEKL come from the germline V gene. CDR3 loop: CASSQALGLADHEQYF. The CDR3, as DNA: TGCGCCAGCAGCCAAGCGCTGGGACTAGCGGATCACGAGCAGTACTTC.

Worth noting for this clonotype: This may come from a read error, since a much larger clone is one base off. The CDR3 carries no conserved terminal phenylalanine or tryptophan, so it likely arises from a read error. The chain joins TRBV28 to TRBJ1-5, with no clear D. The CDR3 length is 11 residues. Trimming shortened V by 2 bases and J by 6 bases, and 2 bases separated the two germline ends. Germline V gene sequence: CDR1 MDHEN, CDR2 SYDVKM. In DNA, the CDR3 is TGTGCCAGCAGTTTAGGTCAGCCCCAGCATGTT. This gives the protein CASSLGQPQHV.

This clonotype was found many times. The chain has TRBV7-9 and TRBJ2-7; no firm D call. The germline CDR1 and CDR2 sequences are SEHNR and FQNEAQ (reference sequence). CDR3 length: 12 amino acids. Deletions cut 3 bases from V and 7 bases from J, with 10 bases between. The CDR3 reads CASSFEFEEQYF. CDR3 DNA sequence: TGTGCCAGCAGCTTCGAGTTCGAGGAGCAGTACTTC.

This clonotype was counted many times. The chain links TRBV20-1 to TRBJ2-1; tentative D call: TRBD2 (6 bases). Germline CDR1 and CDR2: DFQATT and SNEGSKA (reference sequence). This CDR3 has 15 amino acids. V lost 0 bases, J lost 4 bases, and 13 bases lay in between. CDR3 sequence (DNA): TGCAGTGCTAGAGATGAAGAACTAGCTTACAATGAGCAGTTCTTC. It translates to CSARDEELAYNEQFF.